Presented here are 26 T cell receptor beta chains from one specimen sequenced in a study of breast tumors, draining lymph nodes, adjacent tissues. In TCRdb, the multiplex PCR reads were re-called with MiXCR into one record per CDR3 protein. The table lists fewer than 200,000 distinct CDR3 sequences, around a third of them singletons. Breast cancer patients provided tissue from their axillary draining lymph nodes. The specimen sequenced was axillary lymph node tissue. The receptors were gathered from a female donor with breast cancer. Some clones in this sample may be carry-over from other donors' samples.

The table lists this clonotype with a few counts. CDR3 sequence reads: CASSFLRAADTQYF. The DNA for the CDR3 is TGTGCCAGCAGTTTCCTCCGGGCCGCAGATACGCAGTATTTT. The V call is TRBV6-2 or TRBV6-3, the J call TRBJ2-3, with unresolved D. The CDR3 length is 14 residues. V shed 4 bases and J shed 4 bases, with 12 bases lying between them. The germline V gene encodes CDR1 MNHEY and CDR2 SVGEGT.

This clonotype came up many times. The genes are TRBV7-6 and TRBJ2-2; D is unclear. The CDR3 is 13 amino acids. Between the trimmed V and J ends, which lost 3 bases and 2 bases, there was a span of 4 bases. The germline V gene has CDR1 SGHVS and CDR2 FNYEAQ. The CDR3 spells CASSFGNTGELFF. In DNA form, the CDR3 reads TGTGCCAGCAGCTTTGGTAACACCGGGGAGCTGTTTTTT.

This clonotype was recorded many times. This chain joins TRBV13 and TRBJ2-7; D not certain. Germline CDR1 and CDR2: PRHDT and FYEKMQ (reference sequence). The CDR3 is 14 amino acids. V was clipped by 0 bases and J by 2 bases, with 8 bases between them. The CDR3: CASSLGSFPYEQYF. The CDR3 DNA is TGTGCCAGCAGCTTAGGTAGTTTCCCCTACGAGCAGTACTTC. Variable domain in full (rest from reference TRBV13 and TRBJ2-7): AAGVIQSPRHLIKEKRETATLKCYPIPRHDTVYWYQQGPGQDPQFLISFYEKMQSDKGSIPDRFSAQQFSDYHSELNMSSLELGDSALYFCASSLGSFPYEQYFGPGTRLTVT.

This clonotype was detected once. The chain joins TRBV10-3 to TRBJ2-5; no firm D call. Germline loops: CDR1 ENHRY, CDR2 SYGVKD. CDR3 length equals 14 residues. V lost 5 bases to trimming and J lost 0 bases, with 10 bases between them. The CDR3 sequence: CAISPDLYQETQYF. The DNA for the CDR3 is TGTGCCATCAGTCCGGACCTGTACCAAGAGACCCAGTACTTC.

The sample holds many counts of this clonotype. This sequence joins TRBV7-8 and TRBJ2-5, with 7 bases identical to TRBD1. V lost 1 base, J lost 2 bases, and 4 bases stayed unmatched. Germline V gene lookup returns CDR1 SGHVS and CDR2 FQNEAQ. The CDR3 runs 15 residues. The CDR3 DNA reads as TGTGCCAGCAGCTTAGTGGGGGACAGACAAGAGACCCAGTACTTC. Translation: CASSLVGDRQETQYF.

A word on this clonotype: One junction end does not reproduce the germline sequence, and a read error may be involved. The chain uses TRBV7-2 and TRBJ2-7, with 7 bases fitting TRBD1. In germline, CDR1 is SGHTA, CDR2 FQGNSA. The CDR3 has 16 amino acids. The CDR3 loop reads CASGLAETTGQYEQYF. CDR3 sequence (DNA): TGTGCCAGCGGCTTAGCCGAAACGACAGGGCAATACGAGCAGTACTTC.

The V and J genes are TRBV11-2 and TRBJ2-7, with TRBD2 matching 12 bases. Germline assignment: CDR1 SGHAT and CDR2 FQNNGV. With 5 bases clipped from V and 7 bases from J, the junction kept 18 bases outside the gene matches. CDR3 length equals 18 residues. CDR3 in DNA: TGTGCCAGCAGCCTCTCCCTCCCCCTAGCGGGAGGGCCTCCGGAGCAGTACTTC. Encoded protein: CASSLSLPLAGGPPEQYF.

This clonotype was observed many times. The chain combines TRBV7-3 with TRBJ2-3; D gene unclear. Trimming cost V 3 bases and J 4 bases, with 11 bases left between them. This CDR3 region has 14 residues. Germline-derived CDR1 and CDR2 are SGHTA and FQGTGA. The CDR3 coding sequence is TGTGCCAGCAGCTTCGAGCCGTCGGCAGATACGCAGTATTTT. It translates to CASSFEPSADTQYF. The full variable domain, its missing parts supplied by reference TRBV7-3 and TRBJ2-3, is GAGVSQTPSNKVTEKGKYVELRCDPISGHTALYWYRQSLGQGPEFLIYFQGTGAADDSGLPNDRFFAVRPEGSVSTLKIQRTERGDSAVYLCASSFEPSADTQYFGPGTRLTVL.

This clonotype was seen more than once but under ten times. The chain has TRBV6-2 or TRBV6-3 and TRBJ2-2; D gene ambiguous. The CDR3 covers 14 residues. Looked up from germline, CDR1 is MNHEY and CDR2 is SVGEGT. V lost 10 bases and J 3 bases, leaving 15 bases between the germline ends. Here the CDR3 DNA reads TGTGCCATCGCCCCAGCGATCGACACCGGGGAGCTGTTTTTT. Translating it yields CAIAPAIDTGELFF.

At least ten counts were recorded for this clonotype. The chain carries TRBV24-1 and TRBJ2-5; D not certain. V was cut by 0 bases and J by 2 bases, with 3 bases left in between. CDR3 length equals 13 residues. CDR1 and CDR2 from the germline V gene are KGHDR and SFDVKD. For the CDR3, the DNA is TGTGCCACCAGTGATTTGCGGCAAGAGACCCAGTACTTC. It specifies CATSDLRQETQYF.

Ten or more counts support this clonotype. The chain links TRBV29-1 to TRBJ1-2; D is possibly TRBD1 (6 bases). V was trimmed by 1 base and J by 4 bases, leaving 13 bases between them. There are 14 residues in the CDR3. CDR1 SQVTM and CDR2 ANQGSEA come from the germline V gene. The CDR3 sequence: CSVEGRGFGYGYTF. The CDR3 DNA reads TGCAGCGTTGAAGGCAGGGGTTTCGGCTATGGCTACACCTTC.

Notes on this clonotype: Possible read error: a much larger clone is one base away. The CDR3 does not end in the conserved phenylalanine or tryptophan, so this is likely a read error. The CDR3 sequence is CASSLSGGGATDTQYL. DNA of the CDR3: TGTGCCAGCAGTTTAAGTGGCGGGGGGGCCACAGATACGCAGTATCTT. The chain couples TRBV12-3 or TRBV12-4 to TRBJ2-3; 9 bases map to TRBD2. CDR3 length: 16 amino acids. V shed 2 bases and J 2 bases; nucleotides not matched to a gene: 5.

A single count supports this clonotype. The conserved closing phenylalanine or tryptophan is absent in this CDR3, likely reflecting a read error. This chain joins TRBV6-6 and TRBJ2-3; 11 nucleotides match TRBD2. CDR1 and CDR2 from the germline V gene are MNHNY and SVGAGI (reference sequence). This CDR3 contains 14 residues. J lost 5 bases, V lost 6 bases, and 4 bases had no gene match. CDR3 sequence reads: CASSLAGGIDTQYL. For the CDR3, the DNA is TGTGCCAGCAGCCTAGCGGGGGGAATAGATACGCAGTATCTT.

In this sample, this clonotype turned up many times. The chain recombines TRBV5-6 with TRBJ2-1; 10 bases match TRBD2. Germline-derived CDR1 and CDR2 are SGHDT and YYEEEE. The CDR3 consists of 18 residues. The ends lost 2 bases at V and 5 bases at J; junction bases unmatched: 13. The CDR3 sequence: CASSFGGVSGRIHNEQFF. The CDR3 DNA is TGTGCCAGCAGCTTTGGGGGGGTTAGCGGGAGGATCCACAATGAGCAGTTCTTC.

This chain connects TRBV11-2 to TRBJ1-4; D uncertain. V was cut by 9 bases and J by 6 bases, with 8 bases left in between. The CDR3 extends over 11 amino acids. The germline V gene encodes CDR1 SGHAT and CDR2 FQNNGV. This CDR3 reads CARWADEKLFF. CDR3 nucleotide sequence: TGTGCCAGATGGGCAGATGAAAAACTGTTTTTT.

For this clonotype: This may be a read error, as it is one base from a much larger clone. The chain has TRBV12-3 or TRBV12-4 and TRBJ2-1; no clear D gene. This CDR3 has 12 residues. Here the CDR3 reads CASSFSYNEQLF. CDR3 nucleotide sequence: TGTGCCAGCAGTTTCTCCTACAATGAGCAGCTCTTC.

This clonotype was counted once. The gene calls are TRBV6-1 and TRBJ2-3; 11 bases map to TRBD2. CDR1 is MNHNS, CDR2 SASEGT, per germline. The CDR3 sequence is 17 residues long. J gave up 11 bases and V 6 bases, and 19 bases lay outside the gene matches. CDR3 nucleotides: TGTGCCAGCAGACACGGACTAGCGGGTGCCTTAACGGATGAGCAGTATTTT. Translating gives CASRHGLAGALTDEQYF.

This clonotype was recorded at least ten times. The chain links TRBV19 to TRBJ2-7; D may be TRBD1 or TRBD2 (6 bases each). The germline V gene has CDR1 LNHDA and CDR2 SQIVND (reference sequence). The germline V and J ends were trimmed by 0 bases and 4 bases, with 16 bases remaining between them. The CDR3 runs to 16 residues. CDR3 in amino acids: CASSIDLGGGAYEQYF. For the CDR3, the DNA is TGTGCCAGTAGTATAGATTTAGGAGGGGGTGCTTACGAGCAGTACTTC.

Details on this clonotype: Just one base apart from a much larger clone, this may be a read error. CDR3 bases: TGTGCCAGCATGGTGCGGGACACCTCACAAGAGACCCAGTGCTTC. It is translated as CASMVRDTSQETQCF. This chain joins TRBV6-2 or TRBV6-3 and TRBJ2-5; D may be TRBD1 or TRBD2 (6 bases each). The germline V gene encodes CDR1 MNHEY and CDR2 SVGEGT. The length of the CDR3 is 15 residues.

This clonotype showed up just a few times. A much more abundant neighbour one base away suggests this may be a read error. The chain is built from TRBV5-8 and TRBJ2-5; 8 positions match TRBD2. The CDR3 sequence is 17 residues long. Germline values: CDR1 SGHTS, CDR2 YDEGEE. Trimming cost V 4 bases and J 5 bases; bases outside gene matches: 16. The CDR3 is CASSPGTTGGASETQYF. The CDR3 coding sequence is TGTGCCAGCAGCCCAGGGACTACCGGGGGGGCTTCGGAGACCCAGTACTTC.

The chain joins TRBV29-1 to TRBJ2-7, with D perhaps TRBD2 (6 bases). CDR3 length: 14 residues. CDR1 is SQVTM, CDR2 ANQGSEA, per germline. CDR3 sequence: CRRAGGSQSYEQYF. The CDR3 DNA is TGCAGACGGGCTGGGGGGAGTCAATCCTACGAGCAGTACTTC.

This clonotype came up many times. The chain joins TRBV19 to TRBJ2-2; D perhaps matches TRBD1 (5 bases). With 0 bases removed from V and 10 bases from J, the gap between germline ends came to 9 bases. This CDR3 has 13 residues. Germline CDR1 LNHDA, CDR2 SQIVND (reference sequence). Written as DNA, the CDR3 is TGTGCCAGTAGTATAGACAGGGTACCGGAGCTGTTTTTT. This encodes CASSIDRVPELFF.

Ten or more counts support this clonotype. The gene calls are TRBV5-1 and TRBJ2-3, with D possibly being TRBD1 or TRBD2 (6 bases each). The CDR3 consists of 15 residues. V gave up 2 bases and J gave up 2 bases, with 12 bases separating them. Germline V lookup: CDR1 SGHRS, CDR2 YFSETQ. This CDR3 reads CASSLGGGATDTQYF. The CDR3 DNA is TGCGCCAGCAGCTTAGGAGGGGGAGCCACAGATACGCAGTATTTT. Based on the CDR3 plus reference TRBV5-1 and TRBJ2-3, the full variable domain is KAGVTQTPRYLIKTRGQQVTLSCSPISGHRSVSWYQQTPGQGLQFLFEYFSETQRNKGNFPGRFSGRQFSNSRSEMNVSTLELGDSALYLCASSLGGGATDTQYFGPGTRLTVL.

A note on this clonotype: Being one base from a much bigger clone, this may be a read error. Since no conserved phenylalanine or tryptophan closes the CDR3, a read error is the likely cause. The CDR3 nucleotides read TGTGCCAGCCTGCCCAGGGCCCCACACCAAGAGACCCAGTACCTC. Translating it yields CASLPRAPHQETQYL. The rearrangement uses TRBV6-1 and TRBJ2-5; D is possibly TRBD1 (5 bases). Germline V gene sequence: CDR1 MNHNS, CDR2 SASEGT. V was shortened by 8 bases and J by 0 bases, with 16 bases between the two germline ends. The CDR3 has 15 amino acids.

Many counts were recorded for this clonotype. The V and J genes are TRBV5-6 and TRBJ1-2, with a weak D call TRBD1 (5 bases). V lost 2 bases and J 7 bases, leaving 18 bases between the germline ends. This CDR3 region has 15 residues. Germline-derived CDR1 and CDR2 are SGHDT and YYEEEE. The CDR3 DNA is TGTGCCAGCAGCTTTTACAATAGGGCAGGGCGTGGCTACACCTTC. It translates to CASSFYNRAGRGYTF.

The chain has TRBV7-9 and TRBJ1-3; D gene ambiguous. The CDR3 runs to 13 residues. Germline values: CDR1 SEHNR, CDR2 FQNEAQ (reference sequence). The V gene lost 1 base and the J gene lost 4 bases, with 5 bases spanning the gap. Here the CDR3 reads CASSLEGGNTIYF. CDR3 nucleotide sequence: TGTGCCAGCAGCTTAGAGGGCGGAAACACCATATATTTT.